Each of the 28 T cell receptor beta chains below was sequenced from the same sample in a study of blood T cell repertoires in COVID-19. Sequenced by immunoSEQ multiplex PCR; TCRdb stores in-frame clones only, minus some. The profile shows 200,000 to 250,000 clones, around nine tenths of them singletons. Material for sequencing was PBMCs or T cells enriched from blood (not recorded which). The source is a man younger than 45 who had recovered from COVID-19.

J is TRBJ2-3 and V is TRBV15; D is possibly TRBD1 (6 bases). The CDR3 is 17 residues long. The germline CDR1 and CDR2 sequences are LNHNV and YYDKDF (reference sequence). The V gene lost 1 base and the J gene lost 6 bases, with 20 bases spanning the gap. The CDR3 spells CATSRVTGRNKMDTQYF. The CDR3 bases are TGTGCCACCAGCAGAGTGACAGGACGGAATAAAATGGATACGCAGTATTTT.

The chain combines TRBV6-5 with TRBJ1-2, with TRBD1 identical over 10 bases. Germline V gives CDR1 MNHEY, CDR2 SVGAGI. V was clipped by 6 bases and J by 8 bases; unmatched bases: 9. This CDR3 is built from 14 residues. CDR3 protein: CASSSDRGLKGYTF. The CDR3 DNA follows: TGTGCCAGCAGCTCTGACAGGGGGCTAAAGGGCTACACCTTC.

CDR3 loop: CASSAAGVSTGELFF. The CDR3 DNA is TGCGCCAGCAGTGCGGCGGGAGTAAGCACCGGGGAGCTGTTTTTT. The chain has TRBV10-2 and TRBJ2-2; 7 bases map to TRBD2. Germline V gene lookup returns CDR1 WSHSY and CDR2 SAAADI. The CDR3 loop spans 15 amino acids. The trim removed 4 bases at V and 4 bases at J, leaving 6 bases unmatched.

The chain is built from TRBV4-1 and TRBJ1-1; no definite D call. V shed 5 bases and J shed 1 base, with 8 bases lying between them. This CDR3 is built from 13 residues. Germline V lookup: CDR1 MGHRA, CDR2 YSYEKL. The CDR3 reads CASSSEENTEAFF. The CDR3 region has the DNA TGCGCCAGCAGCTCCGAGGAGAACACTGAAGCTTTCTTT.

J is TRBJ2-1 and V is TRBV18, with D hard to call. Per the germline V gene, CDR1 is KGHSH and CDR2 is LQKENI. There are 14 residues in the CDR3. V was cut by 0 bases and J by 7 bases, with 10 bases left in between. The DNA for the CDR3 is TGTGCCAGCTCACCACCCAGCGCTCATAATGAGCAGTTCTTC. It codes for CASSPPSAHNEQFF.

The chain links TRBV7-2 to TRBJ1-1; TRBD1 matches 8 bases. Per the germline V gene, CDR1 is SGHTA and CDR2 is FQGNSA. The ends lost 5 bases at V and 7 bases at J; junction bases unmatched: 12. CDR3 size: 15 residues. The CDR3 coding sequence is TGTGCCAGCAGCCCGACAGCAGGGGGCGTAGATGAAGCTTTCTTT. Its translation is CASSPTAGGVDEAFF.

The rearrangement joins TRBV28 to TRBJ2-2; D is perhaps TRBD1 (6 bases). CDR3 length: 16 amino acids. V was trimmed by 5 bases and J by 4 bases, leaving 17 bases between them. The V gene's germline CDR1 is MDHEN and CDR2 SYDVKM. The CDR3 region is CASSLSGASGTGELFF. The CDR3 DNA is TGTGCCAGCAGTCTGTCAGGGGCCTCGGGCACCGGGGAGCTGTTTTTT.

The sample holds a few counts of this clone. This chain links TRBV5-1 with TRBJ2-6, with a tentative D call TRBD1 (5 bases). V was clipped by 5 bases and J by 4 bases, with 10 bases between them. The CDR3 totals 14 residues. The germline V gene has CDR1 SGHRS and CDR2 YFSETQ. The CDR3 nucleotides are TGCGCCAGCAGAGGGGCCCCCGGGGCCAACGTCCTGACTTTC. It translates to CASRGAPGANVLTF.

On this clone itself: A read error may be the cause here, since a much bigger clone is one base away. The same CDR3 is also encoded by other DNA sequences in this sample. V is TRBV7-4 and J is TRBJ1-5; TRBD1 might be the D (5 bases). Germline lookup yields CDR1 SGHVT and CDR2 SQSDAQ. The CDR3 contains 17 residues. The CDR3: CPSSDGYGGGSNQPQHF. CDR3 nucleotide sequence: TGCCCCAGCAGCGACGGATACGGGGGGGGGAGCAATCAGCCCCAGCATTTT.

The CDR3 reads CASSRTLAGGSTDTQYF. DNA of the CDR3: TGTGCCAGCAGTCGTACTCTAGCGGGAGGCAGCACAGATACGCAGTATTTT. J is TRBJ2-3 and V is TRBV27; 11 bases are shared with TRBD2. The trim removed 5 bases at V and 0 bases at J, leaving 7 bases unmatched. This CDR3 is built from 17 residues. CDR1 MNHEY and CDR2 SMNVEV come from the germline V gene (reference sequence).

V is TRBV27 and J is TRBJ1-4, with 10 nucleotides matching TRBD1. With V trimmed by 5 bases and J by 4 bases, 7 bases remained unmatched. CDR3 length: 16 amino acids. The V gene's germline CDR1 is MNHEY and CDR2 SMNVEV (reference sequence). DNA of the CDR3: TGTGCCAGCAGTCGACAGGGGGCGCAGGGTAATGAAAAACTGTTTTTT. Translation gives CASSRQGAQGNEKLFF.

The rearrangement uses TRBV27 and TRBJ2-7; maybe TRBD2 (5 bases). Trimming took 1 base from V and 4 from J, leaving 17 bases between them. Germline V gives CDR1 MNHEY, CDR2 SMNVEV (reference sequence). This CDR3 is 16 amino acids long. Here the CDR3 reads CASSLFAGTRFYEQYF. In DNA form, the CDR3 reads TGTGCCAGCAGTTTATTTGCGGGTACCCGGTTTTACGAGCAGTACTTC.

The V gene is TRBV6-5, the J gene TRBJ2-7, with 7 bases identical to TRBD2. The CDR3 extends over 14 amino acids. In germline, CDR1 is MNHEY, CDR2 SVGAGI. J lost 6 bases, V lost 4 bases, and 9 bases had no gene match. The CDR3: CASSSGGEGGEQYF. The CDR3 bases are TGTGCCAGCAGTTCCGGTGGGGAGGGTGGCGAGCAGTACTTC.

As DNA, the CDR3 is TGCGCCAGCATGGGGTTTCAGGGCCCCTACGAGCAGTACTTC. This encodes CASMGFQGPYEQYF. The V call is TRBV5-1, the J call TRBJ2-7; tentative D call: TRBD1 (5 bases). This CDR3 is built from 14 residues. Germline CDR1 reads SGHRS; CDR2 reads YFSETQ. Trimming left V 6 bases short and J 2 bases short, with 15 bases between.

This clone was observed a single time. The chain is built from TRBV19 and TRBJ2-2; 11 nucleotides align to TRBD2. CDR1 is LNHDA, CDR2 SQIVND, per germline (reference sequence). V shed 1 base and J 6 bases; nucleotides not matched to a gene: 4. CDR3 length equals 16 residues. The CDR3, as DNA: TGTGCCAGTAGTATAGTAGCGGGAGGGCCCTCCGGGGAGCTGTTTTTT. Translating gives CASSIVAGGPSGELFF.

V gene TRBV27 combines with J gene TRBJ1-1, with TRBD1 identical over 12 bases. With V trimmed by 4 bases and J by 10 bases, 10 bases remained unmatched. Germline V lookup: CDR1 MNHEY, CDR2 SMNVEV (reference sequence). The CDR3 has 15 residues. CDR3 DNA: TGTGCCAGCAGTTCTCCCGGGACAGGGGGCGCAGGAGCTTTCTTT. It specifies CASSSPGTGGAGAFF.

The CDR3 sequence: CSVDPTGRNTEAFF. Written as DNA, the CDR3 is TGCAGCGTTGACCCGACAGGGCGGAACACTGAAGCTTTCTTT. The J gene is TRBJ1-1, the V gene TRBV29-1; 7 bases are shared with TRBD1. V was clipped by 3 bases and J by 1 base; unmatched bases: 5. Germline V CDR1 and CDR2: SQVTM, ANQGSEA. The CDR3 has 14 residues. Using reference TRBV29-1 and TRBJ1-1 for the parts outside the CDR3, the full variable domain is SAVISQKPSRDICQRGTSLTIQCQVDSQVTMMFWYRQQPGQSLTLIATANQGSEATYESGFVIDKFPISRPNLTFSTLTVSNMSPEDSSIYLCSVDPTGRNTEAFFGQGTRLTVV.

This chain links TRBV9 with TRBJ1-3; 7 bases agree with TRBD1. The CDR3 is made up of 14 amino acids. V lost 4 bases and J lost 0; bases outside the gene matches: 1. Per germline, CDR1 SGDLS and CDR2 YYNGEE. The CDR3 DNA follows: TGTGCCAGCAGCACAGGGGCCTCTGGAAACACCATATATTTT. It translates to CASSTGASGNTIYF.

The rearrangement links TRBV7-9 to TRBJ2-3; 10 nucleotides agree with TRBD2. The length of the CDR3 is 17 residues. J was trimmed by 3 bases and V by 4 bases; bases with no gene match: 10. Germline values: CDR1 SEHNR, CDR2 FQNEAQ (reference sequence). The CDR3, as DNA: TGTGCCAGCAGCTCGGGAGCCTCTAGCGGGAGTACAGATACGCAGTATTTT. It yields the protein CASSSGASSGSTDTQYF. Combining the CDR3 with reference TRBV7-9 and TRBJ2-3 gives the whole variable domain DTGVSQNPRHKITKRGQNVTFRCDPISEHNRLYWYRQTLGQGPEFLTYFQNEAQLEKSRLLSDRFSAERPKGSFSTLEIQRTEQGDSAMYLCASSSGASSGSTDTQYFGPGTRLTVL.

There are many counts of this clone. V is TRBV4-3 and J is TRBJ1-3; maybe TRBD1 (5 bases). Germline CDR1 and CDR2: LGHNA and YSLEER. V lost 0 bases, J lost 5 bases, and 14 bases lay in between. The CDR3 is 16 residues long. The CDR3 sequence: CASSQDAGQTRNTIYF. In nucleotides, the CDR3 is TGCGCCAGCAGCCAAGATGCCGGACAAACAAGAAACACCATATATTTT.

The rearrangement uses TRBV5-5 and TRBJ2-3; 9 nucleotides align to TRBD1. CDR1 SGHKS and CDR2 YYEKEE come from the germline V gene (reference sequence). This CDR3 comprises 19 residues. Losses at the gene ends were 4 bases for V and 1 base for J; bases not matched to a gene: 16. The CDR3 DNA sequence: TGTGCCAGCAGCGTCCGGGACAGGGTCGGAGGGACCGGCACAGATACGCAGTATTTT. Amino acids: CASSVRDRVGGTGTDTQYF.

The gene calls are TRBV29-1 and TRBJ2-1; the match to TRBD2 covers 8 bases. The germline CDR1 and CDR2 sequences are SQVTM and ANQGSEA. The CDR3 has 15 amino acids. With V trimmed by 7 bases and J by 4 bases, 12 bases remained unmatched. Here the CDR3 reads CSAKGAGAGYNEQFF. The CDR3 DNA reads TGCAGCGCCAAAGGAGCGGGAGCGGGATACAATGAGCAGTTCTTC.

V and J are TRBV3-1 (or the pseudogene TRBV3-2) and TRBJ2-6; D unresolved. The germline V gene encodes CDR1 LGHDT and CDR2 YNNKEL (reference sequence). V shed 3 bases and J shed 2 bases, with 5 bases lying between them. CDR3 size: 14 residues. The CDR3 region is CASSQRTGANVLTF. The CDR3 DNA sequence: TGTGCCAGCAGCCAGAGGACTGGGGCCAACGTCCTGACTTTC.

The V and J genes are TRBV5-4 and TRBJ1-1, with 8 bases fitting TRBD1. The CDR3 is 15 residues long. Germline assignment: CDR1 SGHNT and CDR2 YYREEE (reference sequence). V lost 1 base and J lost 1; bases outside the gene matches: 3. CDR3 coding DNA: TGTGCCAGCAGCTTGCAGGGGGCCGGGAACACTGAAGCTTTCTTT. Amino acid sequence: CASSLQGAGNTEAFF.

J is TRBJ1-3 and V is TRBV12-5; D gene uncertain. Germline V gene lookup returns CDR1 LGHNT and CDR2 FRNRAP. The CDR3 spans 21 residues. Trimming took off 2 bases at V and 0 bases at J, with 26 bases between the two ends. The CDR3 sequence is CASGLFTWEGSAFSSGNTIYF. CDR3 bases: TGTGCTAGTGGTTTGTTTACTTGGGAGGGTTCGGCGTTCAGCTCTGGAAACACCATATATTTT.

J is TRBJ1-2 and V is TRBV15; no clear D gene. The CDR3 is 12 residues long. Trimming stripped 3 bases from V and 7 bases from J, with 9 bases between. Per the germline V gene, CDR1 is LNHNV and CDR2 is YYDKDF (reference sequence). Here the CDR3 reads CATSSRSSGYTF. In DNA, the CDR3 is TGTGCCACCAGCAGCCGGAGTTCTGGCTACACCTTC.

The chain joins TRBV11-2 to TRBJ2-1; 14 positions match TRBD2. Germline CDR1 reads SGHAT; CDR2 reads FQNNGV. CDR3 size: 16 residues. V lost 1 base to trimming and J lost 10 bases; unmatched junction nucleotides: 6. The CDR3 loop reads CASSLGGLAGAREQFF. DNA of the CDR3: TGTGCCAGCAGCTTAGGGGGACTAGCGGGAGCGAGGGAGCAGTTCTTC.

The chain combines TRBV19 with TRBJ2-2; D gene ambiguous. This CDR3 is 14 amino acids long. In germline, CDR1 is LNHDA, CDR2 SQIVND (reference sequence). V lost 0 bases and J 4 bases, leaving 6 bases between the germline ends. CDR3 protein: CASSIERATGELFF. DNA for the CDR3: TGTGCCAGTAGTATAGAGCGCGCCACCGGGGAGCTGTTTTTT.